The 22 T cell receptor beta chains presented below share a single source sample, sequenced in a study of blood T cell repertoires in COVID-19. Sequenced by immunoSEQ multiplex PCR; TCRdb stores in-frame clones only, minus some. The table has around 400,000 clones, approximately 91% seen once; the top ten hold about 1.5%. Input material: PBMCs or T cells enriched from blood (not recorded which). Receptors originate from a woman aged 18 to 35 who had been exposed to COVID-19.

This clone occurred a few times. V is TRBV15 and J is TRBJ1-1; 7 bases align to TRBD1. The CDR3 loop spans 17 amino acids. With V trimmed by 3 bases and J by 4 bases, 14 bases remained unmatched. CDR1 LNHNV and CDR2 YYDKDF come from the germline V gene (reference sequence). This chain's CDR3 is CATSSRDRPFGGTEAFF. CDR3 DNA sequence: TGTGCCACCAGCAGTAGGGACAGACCTTTTGGGGGCACTGAAGCTTTCTTT. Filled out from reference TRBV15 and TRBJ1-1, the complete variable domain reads DAMVIQNPRYQVTQFGKPVTLSCSQTLNHNVMYWYQQKSSQAPKLLFHYYDKDFNNEADTPDNFQSRRPNTSFCFLDIRSPGLGDTAMYLCATSSRDRPFGGTEAFFGQGTRLTVV.

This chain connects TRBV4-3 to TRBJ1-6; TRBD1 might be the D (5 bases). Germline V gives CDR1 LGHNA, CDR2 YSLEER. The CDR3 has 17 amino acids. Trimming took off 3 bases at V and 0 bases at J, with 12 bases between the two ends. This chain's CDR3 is CASSQAGGLSYNSPLHF. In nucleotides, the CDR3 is TGCGCCAGCAGCCAGGCCGGGGGTCTCTCCTATAATTCACCCCTCCACTTT.

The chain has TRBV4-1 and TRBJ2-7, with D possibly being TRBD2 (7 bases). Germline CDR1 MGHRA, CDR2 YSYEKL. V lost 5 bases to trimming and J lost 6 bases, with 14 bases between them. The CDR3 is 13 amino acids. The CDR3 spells CASSFQRGGEQYF. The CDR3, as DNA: TGCGCCAGCAGCTTCCAAAGGGGGGGCGAGCAGTACTTC.

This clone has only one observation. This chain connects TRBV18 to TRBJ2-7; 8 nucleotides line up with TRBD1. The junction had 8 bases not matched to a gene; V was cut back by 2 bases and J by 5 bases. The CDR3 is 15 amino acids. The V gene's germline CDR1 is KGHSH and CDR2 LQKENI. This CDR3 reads CASSPIGQGMDEQYF. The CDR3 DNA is TGTGCCAGCTCACCAATAGGACAGGGTATGGACGAGCAGTACTTC.

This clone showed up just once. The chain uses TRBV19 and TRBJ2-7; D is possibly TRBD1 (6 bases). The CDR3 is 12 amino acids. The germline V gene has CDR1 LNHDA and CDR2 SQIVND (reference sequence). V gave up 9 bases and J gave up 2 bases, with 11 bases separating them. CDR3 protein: CARETGTYEQYF. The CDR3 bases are TGTGCCAGGGAGACAGGAACCTACGAGCAGTACTTC.

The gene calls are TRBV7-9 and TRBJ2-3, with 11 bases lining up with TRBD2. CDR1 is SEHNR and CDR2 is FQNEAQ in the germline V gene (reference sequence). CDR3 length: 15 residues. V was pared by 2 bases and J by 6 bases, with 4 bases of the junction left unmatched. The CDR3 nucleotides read TGTGCCAGCAGCTTAAGTAGCGGGGGGGTCGATACGCAGTATTTT. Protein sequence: CASSLSSGGVDTQYF.

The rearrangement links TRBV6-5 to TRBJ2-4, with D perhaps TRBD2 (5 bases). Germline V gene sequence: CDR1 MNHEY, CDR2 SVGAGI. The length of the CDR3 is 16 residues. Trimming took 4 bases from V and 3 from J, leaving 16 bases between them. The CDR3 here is CASSFPGESGKNIQYF. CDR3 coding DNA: TGTGCCAGCAGTTTCCCCGGGGAGTCGGGCAAAAACATTCAGTACTTC.

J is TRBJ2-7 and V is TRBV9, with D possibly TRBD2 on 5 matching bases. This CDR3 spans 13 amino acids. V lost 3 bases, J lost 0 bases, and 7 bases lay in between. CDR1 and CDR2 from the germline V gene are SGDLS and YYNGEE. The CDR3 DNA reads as TGTGCCAGCAGCGCCGGGATCTCCTACGAGCAGTACTTC. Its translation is CASSAGISYEQYF.

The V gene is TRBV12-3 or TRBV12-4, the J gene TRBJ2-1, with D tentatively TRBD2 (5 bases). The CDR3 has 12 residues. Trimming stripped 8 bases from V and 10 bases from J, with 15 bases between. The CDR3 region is CASGSLTIEQFF. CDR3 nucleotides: TGTGCCAGCGGGTCTTTGACTATCGAGCAGTTCTTC.

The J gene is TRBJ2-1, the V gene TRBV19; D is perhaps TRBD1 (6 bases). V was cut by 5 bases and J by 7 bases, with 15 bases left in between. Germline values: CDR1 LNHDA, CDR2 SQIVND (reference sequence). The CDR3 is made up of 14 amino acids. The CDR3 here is CASSLNRVGNEQFF. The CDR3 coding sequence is TGTGCCAGTAGTCTTAACAGGGTCGGGAATGAGCAGTTCTTC.

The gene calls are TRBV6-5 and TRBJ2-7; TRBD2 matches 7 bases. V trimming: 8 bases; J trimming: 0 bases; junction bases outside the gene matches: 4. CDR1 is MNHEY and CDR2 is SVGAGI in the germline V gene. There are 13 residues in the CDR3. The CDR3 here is CASELADSYEQYF. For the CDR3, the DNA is TGTGCCAGCGAGCTAGCGGACTCCTACGAGCAGTACTTC.

The CDR3 protein is CASSISGTGGPTDTQYF. The CDR3 region has the DNA TGTGCCAGTAGTATCTCCGGGACAGGAGGCCCCACAGATACGCAGTATTTT. The V call is TRBV19, the J call TRBJ2-3, with 8 bases lining up with TRBD1. The CDR3 loop spans 17 amino acids. The V gene end was trimmed by 3 bases and the J gene end by 2 bases; junction bases not matched to a gene: 10. Germline assignment: CDR1 LNHDA and CDR2 SQIVND (reference sequence).

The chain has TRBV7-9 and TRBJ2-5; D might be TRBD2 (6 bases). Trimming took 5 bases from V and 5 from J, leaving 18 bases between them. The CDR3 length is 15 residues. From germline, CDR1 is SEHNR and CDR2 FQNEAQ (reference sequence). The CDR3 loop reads CASSPGGPGFETQYF. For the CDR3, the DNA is TGTGCCAGCAGCCCAGGAGGGCCGGGTTTTGAGACCCAGTACTTC.

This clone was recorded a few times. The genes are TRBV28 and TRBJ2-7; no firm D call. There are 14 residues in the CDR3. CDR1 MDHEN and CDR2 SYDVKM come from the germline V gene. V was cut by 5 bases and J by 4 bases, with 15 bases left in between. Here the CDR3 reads CASSVRVPGYEQYF. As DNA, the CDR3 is TGTGCCAGCAGTGTCCGGGTCCCTGGTTACGAGCAGTACTTC.

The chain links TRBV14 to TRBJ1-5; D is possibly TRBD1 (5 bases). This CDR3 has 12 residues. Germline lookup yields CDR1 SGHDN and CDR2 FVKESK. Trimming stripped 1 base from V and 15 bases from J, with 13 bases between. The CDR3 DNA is TGTGCCAGCAGCCAAGGGTCAGGGAAACGGCATTTT. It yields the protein CASSQGSGKRHF.

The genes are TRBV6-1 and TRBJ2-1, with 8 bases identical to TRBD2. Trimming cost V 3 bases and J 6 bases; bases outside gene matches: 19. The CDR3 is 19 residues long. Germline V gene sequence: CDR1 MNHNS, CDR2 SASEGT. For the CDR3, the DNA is TGTGCCAGCAGTGATGGCGGCCCGGGACTAGTAGGTCCGTTCAATGAGCAGTTCTTC. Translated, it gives CASSDGGPGLVGPFNEQFF.

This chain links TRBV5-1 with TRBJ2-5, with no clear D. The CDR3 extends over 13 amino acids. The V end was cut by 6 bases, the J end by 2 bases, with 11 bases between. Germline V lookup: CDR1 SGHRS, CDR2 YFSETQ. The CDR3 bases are TGCGCCAGCAAGGAAGCGAGTCAAGAGACCCAGTACTTC. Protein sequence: CASKEASQETQYF.

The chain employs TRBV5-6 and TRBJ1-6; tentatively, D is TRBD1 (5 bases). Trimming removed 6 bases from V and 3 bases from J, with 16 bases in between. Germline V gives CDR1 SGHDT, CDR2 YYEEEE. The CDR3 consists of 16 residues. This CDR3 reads CASTYAGEGYNSPLHF. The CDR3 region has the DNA TGTGCCAGCACCTACGCGGGGGAGGGCTATAATTCACCCCTCCACTTT.

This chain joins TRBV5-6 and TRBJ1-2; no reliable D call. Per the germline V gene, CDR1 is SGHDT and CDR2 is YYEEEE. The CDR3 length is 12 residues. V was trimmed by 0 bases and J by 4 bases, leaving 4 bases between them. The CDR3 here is CASSLDSYGYTF. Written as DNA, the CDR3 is TGTGCCAGCAGCTTGGACAGCTATGGCTACACCTTC.

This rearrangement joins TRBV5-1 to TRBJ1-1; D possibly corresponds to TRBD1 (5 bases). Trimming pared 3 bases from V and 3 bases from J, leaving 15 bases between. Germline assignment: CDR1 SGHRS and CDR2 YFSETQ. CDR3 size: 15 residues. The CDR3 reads CASSSTGGADTEAFF. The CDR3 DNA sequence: TGCGCCAGCAGCTCTACCGGGGGAGCGGACACTGAAGCTTTCTTT.

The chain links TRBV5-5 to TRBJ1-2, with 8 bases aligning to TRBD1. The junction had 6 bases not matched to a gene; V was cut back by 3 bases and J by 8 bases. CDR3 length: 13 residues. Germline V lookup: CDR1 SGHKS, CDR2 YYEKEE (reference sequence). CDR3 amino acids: CASSSGQARGYTF. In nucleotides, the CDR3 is TGTGCCAGCAGCTCGGGACAGGCACGCGGCTACACCTTC.

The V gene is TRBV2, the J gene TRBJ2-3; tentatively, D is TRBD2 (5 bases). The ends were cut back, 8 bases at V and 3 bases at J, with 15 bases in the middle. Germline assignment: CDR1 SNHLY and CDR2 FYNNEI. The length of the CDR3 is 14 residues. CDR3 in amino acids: CASCSGLSTDTQYF. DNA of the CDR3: TGTGCCAGCTGCAGCGGCTTGAGTACAGATACGCAGTATTTT.